What follows is one T cell receptor beta chain and its context. The CDR3 totals 13 residues. V lost 7 bases and J lost 4, with 13 bases in between. The germline gives CDR1 MNHEY, CDR2 SVGAGI. This specimen comes from a study of blood T cell repertoires in COVID-19. The overall study: From T cells, B-cell-depleted T cells, or PBMCs came the material, which was cDNA or gDNA.

Produced via immunoSEQ multiplex PCR; TCRdb's table is partial and in-frame only. The sample carries over 200,000 clones, approximately 81% recorded once. The chain has TRBV6-5 and TRBJ2-5; tentatively, D is TRBD2 (6 bases). The sequence was collected from a woman of 80 years or more with active or convalescent COVID-19. Sequences were obtained from peripheral blood. The DNA for the CDR3 is TGTGCCAGCAACCGACTAGTGGGAGAGACCCAGTACTTC. As protein: CASNRLVGETQYF.